These T cell receptor beta chains were read from a single sample in a study of siplizumab effects on memory and regulatory T cells. Only in-frame clones appear in the TCRdb table, and some are missing; sequencing was by immunoSEQ multiplex PCR. The table records about 100,000 clones, roughly 94% of them present only once. The specimen sequenced was non-Treg CD4+ T cells sorted from blood. The origin of the receptors is a human donor in good health. Each CDR3 is given with its conserved first and last residue. The D gene is left open where the match is weak. Clone sizes are given selectively: once, few, many, or a class where the clone is expanded.

v_gene,d_gene,j_gene,abundance,CDR3nt,CDR3aa
TRBV6-1,NA,TRBJ1-2,NA,TGTGCCAGCAACCTCGAGCGGAGCGGCTATGGCTACACCTTC,CASNLERSGYGYTF
TRBV28,TRBD1,TRBJ1-4,once,TGTGCCAGCAGCCACACCGGGACAGGGGGCGAAAAACTGTTTTTT,CASSHTGTGGEKLFF
TRBV2,NA,TRBJ1-1,NA,TGTGCCAGCAGTGAGCTGGGGGCCTCGAACACTGAAGCTTTCTTT,CASSELGASNTEAFF
TRBV10-1,TRBD2,TRBJ2-1,NA,TGCGCCAGCAGTGACGGGGGGAGCTCCTACAATGAGCAGTTCTTC,CASSDGGSSYNEQFF
TRBV11-2,TRBD1,TRBJ2-1,NA,TGTGCCAGCAGCTGGGGGACAGGCGGTAAAGATGAGCAGTTCTTC,CASSWGTGGKDEQFF
TRBV9,TRBD2,TRBJ2-1,NA,TGTGCCAGCAGCACCCGACTAGCGGGAGCTGTTGAGCAGTTCTTC,CASSTRLAGAVEQFF
TRBV2,TRBD2,TRBJ2-1,NA,TGTGCCAGCAGTGAAGCGCTTCTAGCGGGAGTTGAGCAGTTCTTC,CASSEALLAGVEQFF
TRBV4-1,NA,TRBJ2-6,NA,TGCGCCAGCAGCCAAGGGCTCTCTGGGGCCAACGTCCTGACTTTC,CASSQGLSGANVLTF
TRBV14,NA,TRBJ2-7,NA,TGTGCCAGCAGCCAAGTCGCCCTGATAAGGCAGTACTTC,CASSQVALIRQYF
TRBV6-6,TRBD2,TRBJ2-5,NA,TGTGCCAGCAGCCAGCGGGGGGGGTACCAAGAGACCCAGTACTTC,CASSQRGGYQETQYF
TRBV2,TRBD2,TRBJ2-1,NA,TGTGCCAGCAGTGGCTCCACTAGCGGAGCCTACAATGAGCAGTTCTTC,CASSGSTSGAYNEQFF
TRBV7-2,NA,TRBJ1-1,NA,TGTGCCAGCAGCTCACATCCAAGGAACACTGAAGCTTTCTTT,CASSSHPRNTEAFF
TRBV7-3,NA,TRBJ1-5,NA,TGTGCCAGCAGCTTAGGTCAGCCCCAGCATTTT,CASSLGQPQHF
TRBV19,TRBD1,TRBJ2-2,once,TGTGCCAGTACGAATACAGGGGTCCCCGGGGAGCTGTTTTTT,CASTNTGVPGELFF
TRBV15,TRBD2,TRBJ2-7,NA,TGTGCCACCAGCAGAGGAAGGCGGGAGGGTCTCGAGCAGTACTTC,CATSRGRREGLEQYF
TRBV28,TRBD2,TRBJ2-1,NA,TGTGCCAGCAGTCGTACGGGACTAGAAGGGGTTGAGCAGTTCTTC,CASSRTGLEGVEQFF
TRBV9,TRBD1,TRBJ1-3,few,TGTGCCAGCAGCCCACGACAGGGCTCTGGAAACACCATATATTTT,CASSPRQGSGNTIYF
TRBV6-6,NA,TRBJ2-1,NA,TGTGCCAGCAGTTATCAACTATCCCACAATGAGCAGTTCTTC,CASSYQLSHNEQFF
TRBV4-1,TRBD2,TRBJ2-5,NA,TGCGCCAGCAGTGCGACTAGCGGGAGTGGTCAAACCCAGTACTTC,CASSATSGSGQTQYF
TRBV27,NA,TRBJ2-5,NA,TGTGCCAGCACGGAGCGGCGAACGGGCGGGACCCAGTACTTC,CASTERRTGGTQYF
TRBV28,TRBD2,TRBJ2-7,NA,TGTGCCAGCACCACCCGGACACGCCGAGCGGGAGGCTACGAGCAGTACTTC,CASTTRTRRAGGYEQYF
TRBV30,TRBD2,TRBJ2-3,NA,TGTGCCTGGCGCACTAGCGGGAGGACAGATACGCAGTATTTT,CAWRTSGRTDTQYF
TRBV5-1,NA,TRBJ2-5,NA,TGCGCCAGCAGCGAACCGGGAGAGACCCAGTACTTC,CASSEPGETQYF